This entry lists 17 T cell receptor beta chains sequenced from one sample in a study of T cell responses to AZD1222 COVID-19 vaccine. Repertoires were generated with immunoSEQ multiplex PCR, while TCRdb's copy carries only in-frame clones and drops some. The top ten clones hold 5.1% of a sample with 150,000 to 200,000 clones, under 95% of them seen once. The sample was peripheral blood, taken 28 days after the second AZD1222 dose. The source is an adult who received the AZD1222 COVID-19 vaccine.

V is TRBV7-8 and J is TRBJ2-7; 9 nucleotides line up with TRBD1. The V segment lost 2 bases and the J segment 6 bases; nucleotides outside the gene matches: 8. Germline CDR1 and CDR2: SGHVS and FQNEAQ. CDR3 length: 15 residues. The CDR3 sequence is CASSLWDRELFEQYF. CDR3 sequence (DNA): TGTGCCAGCAGCTTATGGGACAGGGAGCTGTTCGAGCAGTACTTC.

J is TRBJ2-2 and V is TRBV10-3, with D possibly being TRBD1 (5 bases). Germline V gene sequence: CDR1 ENHRY, CDR2 SYGVKD. V lost 8 bases and J 2 bases, leaving 15 bases between the germline ends. CDR3 length equals 15 residues. In nucleotides, the CDR3 is TGTGCCATCTCTTTTGGGGCAGCTAACACCGGGGAGCTGTTTTTT. It translates to CAISFGAANTGELFF.

In the case of this clone: Its ends do not fully match the called genes, so a read error is possible. The chain couples TRBV28 to TRBJ2-2; D call uncertain. Germline CDR1 is MDHEN and CDR2 is SYDVKM. The CDR3 is 14 residues long. The CDR3 nucleotides read TGTGCCAGCAGTCCAGAGCCGAACACCGAGGAGCTGTTTTTT. This sequence encodes CASSPEPNTEELFF.

This sequence joins TRBV30 and TRBJ2-7, with 7 bases that match TRBD1. CDR3 size: 14 residues. V was clipped by 4 bases and J by 0 bases; unmatched bases: 6. CDR1 and CDR2 from the germline V gene are GTSNPN and SVGIG (reference sequence). CDR3 protein: CAWNSQGYSYEQYF. The CDR3, as DNA: TGTGCCTGGAACTCACAGGGGTACTCCTACGAGCAGTACTTC.

Only one count was recorded for this clone. This rearrangement joins TRBV10-3 to TRBJ1-1, with 7 nucleotides matching TRBD1. The trim removed 7 bases at V and 3 bases at J, leaving 11 bases unmatched. The CDR3 loop spans 15 amino acids. The germline gives CDR1 ENHRY, CDR2 SYGVKD. The CDR3 DNA sequence: TGTGCCATCAATAATTGGGACAGAAGAGACACTGAAGCTTTCTTT. Residues: CAINNWDRRDTEAFF.

This chain joins TRBV5-1 and TRBJ1-5, with no clear D. Germline values: CDR1 SGHRS, CDR2 YFSETQ. This CDR3 region has 13 residues. V lost 4 bases, J lost 2 bases, and 7 bases lay in between. CDR3 in amino acids: CASSEYGNQPQHF. CDR3 nucleotide sequence: TGCGCCAGCAGCGAGTATGGCAATCAGCCCCAGCATTTT.

The DNA for the CDR3 is TGTGCCTGGAGTTCAGTAATTAGCAATCAGCCCCAGCATTTT. Protein product: CAWSSVISNQPQHF. The chain recombines TRBV30 with TRBJ1-5; unclear D gene. V was cut by 2 bases and J by 0 bases, with 8 bases left in between. Per germline, CDR1 GTSNPN and CDR2 SVGIG (reference sequence). This CDR3 has 14 amino acids.

The CDR3 reads CASSRTSGSGEQFF. As DNA, the CDR3 is TGTGCCAGCAGCCGGACTAGCGGGAGTGGTGAGCAGTTCTTC. The chain links TRBV7-9 to TRBJ2-1; TRBD2 matches 13 bases. Trimming at V came to 5 bases and at J to 9 bases, leaving 4 bases not matched to a gene. CDR3 length: 14 residues. CDR1 is SEHNR, CDR2 FQNEAQ, per germline (reference sequence).

CDR3 nucleotide sequence: TGTGCCAGCAGCTTATTCTCCGGGACTCCCTACGAGCAGTACTTC. Protein: CASSLFSGTPYEQYF. The chain has TRBV5-5 and TRBJ2-7, with D perhaps matching TRBD2 (6 bases). Germline V gives CDR1 SGHKS, CDR2 YYEKEE (reference sequence). The CDR3 spans 15 residues. V lost 2 bases, J lost 2 bases, and 14 bases lay in between.

The sample holds one count of this clone. The rearrangement links TRBV6-5 to TRBJ1-1; 9 nucleotides agree with TRBD1. Germline CDR1 and CDR2: MNHEY and SVGAGI. Unmatched junction bases numbered 7, after V lost 6 bases and J lost 2 bases. The CDR3 is 15 amino acids. The CDR3 loop is CASRRDRGANTEAFF. The CDR3 coding sequence is TGTGCCAGCAGGAGAGACAGGGGGGCTAACACTGAAGCTTTCTTT.

The V and J genes are TRBV28 and TRBJ1-5, with D hard to call. The CDR3 consists of 11 residues. Germline V gives CDR1 MDHEN, CDR2 SYDVKM. The V end was cut by 2 bases, the J end by 11 bases, with 7 bases between. CDR3 protein: CASSLREAQHF. Here the CDR3 DNA reads TGTGCCAGCAGTTTACGGGAAGCCCAGCATTTT.

The J gene is TRBJ2-3, the V gene TRBV4-3, with 7 nucleotides matching TRBD2. CDR1 is LGHNA, CDR2 YSLEER, per germline. V lost 0 bases and J lost 1; bases outside the gene matches: 7. There are 17 residues in the CDR3. The CDR3 sequence: CASSQDLREWGTDTQYF. DNA of the CDR3: TGCGCCAGCAGCCAAGATCTGCGGGAGTGGGGCACAGATACGCAGTATTTT.

V gene TRBV6-4 combines with J gene TRBJ1-1; 9 positions match TRBD1. CDR1 and CDR2 (germline): MRHNA, SNTAGT. CDR3 size: 15 residues. V shed 5 bases, J shed 6 bases, and the junction held 10 bases outside the gene matches. CDR3 region: CASSRTGDLWAEAFF. CDR3 nucleotides: TGTGCCAGCAGTCGGACAGGGGATCTCTGGGCTGAAGCTTTCTTT.

The J gene is TRBJ1-1, the V gene TRBV3-1 (or the pseudogene TRBV3-2); TRBD1 matches at 8 bases. The CDR3 runs to 15 residues. J lost 6 bases, V lost 1 base, and 7 bases had no gene match. CDR1 and CDR2 (germline): LGHDT, YNNKEL (reference sequence). The CDR3 sequence: CASSQVPGGAAEAFF. In nucleotides, the CDR3 is TGTGCCAGCAGCCAAGTACCAGGGGGCGCGGCTGAAGCTTTCTTT.

This clone was counted once. V is TRBV9 and J is TRBJ1-2; 11 positions match TRBD1. The V gene end was trimmed by 4 bases and the J gene end by 3 bases; junction bases not matched to a gene: 8. Germline-derived CDR1 and CDR2 are SGDLS and YYNGEE. CDR3 length: 16 amino acids. The CDR3 here is CASSTTGQGVDYGYTF. The CDR3 coding sequence is TGTGCCAGCAGCACGACGGGACAGGGGGTCGACTATGGCTACACCTTC.

The chain combines TRBV4-1 with TRBJ1-2, with TRBD1 matching 7 bases. The germline V gene has CDR1 MGHRA and CDR2 YSYEKL. This CDR3 spans 14 amino acids. V was pared by 4 bases and J by 2 bases, with 4 bases of the junction left unmatched. The CDR3 coding sequence is TGCGCCAGCAGCCGGGAACAGGGGAACTATGGCTACACCTTC. Translation gives CASSREQGNYGYTF.

The rearrangement joins TRBV27 to TRBJ2-3; D may be TRBD2 (6 bases). This CDR3 is 14 amino acids long. From germline, CDR1 is MNHEY and CDR2 SMNVEV (reference sequence). Between the trimmed V and J ends, which lost 4 bases and 6 bases, there was a span of 14 bases. The CDR3 reads CASSSLASWDTQYF. The CDR3 DNA sequence: TGTGCCAGCAGTTCCCTAGCGAGCTGGGATACGCAGTATTTT.